The rows below give T cell receptor beta chains drawn from one sample of a study of T cells in Graves' hyperthyroidism and ophthalmopathy. TCRdb analysed the multiplex PCR reads with MiXCR anew, one entry per CDR3 protein. The table has fewer than 650,000 distinct CDR3 sequences, approximately 15% seen once; the top ten hold roughly 4.3%. The sequenced sample was blood. The receptors shown here come from a woman aged 40 to 55 with Graves' ophthalmopathy. Both conserved end residues are part of each CDR3.

v_gene	j_gene	CDR3aa
TRBV29-1	TRBJ2-7	CSVTRDLLPYEQYF
TRBV12-5	TRBJ2-7	CASGPDRGLFYEQYF
TRBV30	TRBJ2-7	CAWSIGTSGYSYEQYF
TRBV30	TRBJ1-2	CARDRGDGGYTF
TRBV6-4	TRBJ1-2	CASSDGTGGGGYTF
TRBV28	TRBJ2-7	CASSLDPTAEQYF
TRBV6-1	TRBJ1-1	CASSAATGTEAFF
TRBV5-1	TRBJ2-1	CASTPGLAGGNEQFF
TRBV6-5	TRBJ2-7	CASSPSEGTPSF
TRBV11-2	TRBJ1-5	CASSRRQGSSNQPQHF
TRBV6-1	TRBJ2-7	CASSAPSGSGTYEQYF
TRBV20-1	TRBJ2-5	CSAREFGRYQETQYF
TRBV18	TRBJ2-7	CASSPASGSEQYF
TRBV13	TRBJ2-7	CASSSDRGPTLDEQYF
TRBV7-9	TRBJ2-2	CASSTSQGYHGELFF
TRBV12-3/TRBV12-4	TRBJ2-7	CASSFEAGGFSSSYEQYF
TRBV29-1	TRBJ2-5	CSVEMGGWETQYF
TRBV20-1	TRBJ2-5	CSATSRDSDPQVGETQYF
TRBV6-4	TRBJ2-2	CASSDSRLSAGELFF
TRBV9	TRBJ2-5	CASSVGGSGMRETQYF
TRBV28	TRBJ2-5	CASSPDREETQYF
TRBV4-3	TRBJ1-2	CASSQDIEAGGGYTF
TRBV5-1	TRBJ1-1	CASSWLDRNTEAFF
TRBV29-1	TRBJ1-1	CSVEWSLSYAEAFF
TRBV29-1	TRBJ1-2	CSVGQGASYGYTF
TRBV30	TRBJ1-2	CAWNRQGEGYTF
TRBV5-1	TRBJ2-7	CASSPATGVNEQYF
TRBV12-3/TRBV12-4	TRBJ1-1	CASSLSAAEAFF
TRBV5-4	TRBJ2-7	CASSIDSAYEQYF
TRBV7-2	TRBJ2-7	CASSYILAEHYEQYF
TRBV29-1	TRBJ2-7	CSVLGFAYEQYF
TRBV10-3	TRBJ1-5	CAISEVGNNQPQHF
TRBV19	TRBJ2-7	CASSIGGTFSYEQYF
TRBV28	TRBJ1-2	CASSLRDSTGYSDYGYTF
TRBV29-1	TRBJ2-2	CSVWNSGTSGRGTGELFF
TRBV12-3/TRBV12-4	TRBJ2-7	CASSSFTSGRYEQYF
TRBV27	TRBJ2-7	CASSLEGFSEQYF
TRBV7-3	TRBJ2-5	CASSSGSGANQETQYF
TRBV25-1	TRBJ1-1	CASMRAGGSMNTEAFF
TRBV28	TRBJ1-6	CASSPGPNLGISPLHF
TRBV29-1	TRBJ2-7	CSVKGDRNSYEQYF
TRBV7-8	TRBJ2-5	CASSSGGLAGETQYF
TRBV29-1	TRBJ1-1	CSVQPNTEAFF
TRBV5-1	TRBJ1-1	CASSLDEGPEAFF
TRBV11-1	TRBJ2-7	CASSLIPSGRAHYEQYF
TRBV27	TRBJ1-2	CASSLAGVNGYTF
TRBV28	TRBJ2-7	CASSLSRTWRAYEQYF
TRBV5-1	TRBJ2-7	CASSLDPGQFSYEQYF
TRBV24-1	TRBJ2-2	CATSEPAGGPGELFF
TRBV5-1	TRBJ2-7	CASSQGPGSYEQYF
TRBV6-5	TRBJ2-7	CASSPTSGKSYEQYF
TRBV27	TRBJ2-7	CASSLSRLTYEQYF